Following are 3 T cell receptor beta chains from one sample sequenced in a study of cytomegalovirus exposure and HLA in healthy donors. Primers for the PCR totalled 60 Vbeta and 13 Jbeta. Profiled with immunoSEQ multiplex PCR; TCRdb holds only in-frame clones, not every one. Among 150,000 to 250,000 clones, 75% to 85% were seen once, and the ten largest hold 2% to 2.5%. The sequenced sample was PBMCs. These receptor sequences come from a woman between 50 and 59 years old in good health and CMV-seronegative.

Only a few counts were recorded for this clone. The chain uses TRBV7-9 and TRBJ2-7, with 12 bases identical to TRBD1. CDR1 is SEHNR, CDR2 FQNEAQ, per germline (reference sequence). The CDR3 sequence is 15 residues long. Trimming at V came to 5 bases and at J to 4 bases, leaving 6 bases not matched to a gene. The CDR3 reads CASSDRDRGRYEQYF. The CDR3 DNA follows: TGTGCCAGCAGCGACCGGGACAGGGGGCGATACGAGCAGTACTTC.

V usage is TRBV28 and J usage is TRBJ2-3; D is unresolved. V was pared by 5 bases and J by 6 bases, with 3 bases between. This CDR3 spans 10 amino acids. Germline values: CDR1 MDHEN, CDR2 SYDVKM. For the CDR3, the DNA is TGTGCCAGCAGTCGGGATACGCAGTATTTT. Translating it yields CASSRDTQYF.

The chain's CDR3 is CASSFTSPTYEQYF. CDR3 in DNA: TGTGCCAGCAGCTTTACTAGCCCGACCTACGAGCAGTACTTC. The V gene is TRBV7-2, the J gene TRBJ2-7; perhaps TRBD2 as D (6 bases). The CDR3 sequence is 14 residues long. The ends were cut back, 3 bases at V and 2 bases at J, with 11 bases in the middle. Per germline, CDR1 SGHTA and CDR2 FQGNSA.